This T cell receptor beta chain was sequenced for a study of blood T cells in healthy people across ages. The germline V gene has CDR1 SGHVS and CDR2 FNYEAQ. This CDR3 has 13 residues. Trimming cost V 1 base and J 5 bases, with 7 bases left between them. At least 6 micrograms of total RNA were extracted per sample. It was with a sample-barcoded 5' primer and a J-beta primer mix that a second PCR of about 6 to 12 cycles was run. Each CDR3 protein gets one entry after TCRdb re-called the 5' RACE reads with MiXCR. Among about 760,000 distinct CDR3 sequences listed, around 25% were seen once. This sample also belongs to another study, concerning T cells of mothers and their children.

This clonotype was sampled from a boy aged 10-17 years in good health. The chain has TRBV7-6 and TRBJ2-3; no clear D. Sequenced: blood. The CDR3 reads CASSLDGRDTQYF. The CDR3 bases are TGTGCCAGCAGCTTAGATGGTAGAGATACGCAGTATTTT. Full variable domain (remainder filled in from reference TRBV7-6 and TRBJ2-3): GAGVSQSPRYKVTKRGQDVALRCDPISGHVSLYWYRQALGQGPEFLTYFNYEAQQDKSGLPNDRFSAERPEGSISTLTIQRTEQRDSAMYRCASSLDGRDTQYFGPGTRLTVL.